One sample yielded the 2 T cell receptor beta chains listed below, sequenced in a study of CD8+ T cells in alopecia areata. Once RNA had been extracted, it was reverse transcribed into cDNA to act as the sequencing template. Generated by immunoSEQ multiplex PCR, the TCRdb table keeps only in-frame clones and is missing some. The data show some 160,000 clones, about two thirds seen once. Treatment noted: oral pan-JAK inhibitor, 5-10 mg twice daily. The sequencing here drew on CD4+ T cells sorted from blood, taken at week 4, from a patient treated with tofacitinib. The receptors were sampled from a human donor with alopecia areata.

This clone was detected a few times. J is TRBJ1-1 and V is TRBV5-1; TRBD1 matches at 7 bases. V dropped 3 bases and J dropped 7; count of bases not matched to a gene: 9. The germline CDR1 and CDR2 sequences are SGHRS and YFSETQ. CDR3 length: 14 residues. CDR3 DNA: TGCGCCAGCAGCTCTAGGACAGGCACCCTTGAAGCTTTCTTT. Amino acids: CASSSRTGTLEAFF.

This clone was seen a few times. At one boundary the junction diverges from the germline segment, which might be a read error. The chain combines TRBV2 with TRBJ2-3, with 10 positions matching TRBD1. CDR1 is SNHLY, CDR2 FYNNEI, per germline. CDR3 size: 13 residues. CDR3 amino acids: CASSEIVTGGTNF. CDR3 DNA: TGTGCCAGCAGTGAAATCGTGACAGGGGGCACGAATTTT.